The clone carrying this T cell receptor (beta chain) was seen many times. The PBMCs studied were ones that came from 9 to 10 ml fresh peripheral blood. TCR beta CDR3 region amplification was performed from RNA transcripts. During a first-round RT-PCR of the TCR CDR3, the HTBI primer set was used. TCRdb re-called the multiplex PCR reads through MiXCR, storing one row per CDR3 protein. The table shows about 720,000 distinct CDR3 sequences, with roughly 20% occurring only once. With V trimmed by 7 bases and J by 4 bases, 7 bases remained unmatched. This CDR3 has 14 amino acids. The data were taken from a study of T cells in Graves' hyperthyroidism and ophthalmopathy.

This receptor was taken from a woman aged 50 to 60 with Graves' hyperthyroidism that later progressed to Graves' ophthalmopathy. Source material: blood. The chain joins TRBV12-3 or TRBV12-4 to TRBJ1-2; 9 bases are a match to TRBD1. The CDR3 is CASISTGGVYGYTF. DNA for the CDR3: TGTGCCAGCATCTCGACAGGGGGGGTCTATGGCTACACCTTC.